This T cell receptor (beta chain) was obtained from a study of T cell responses to AZD1222 COVID-19 vaccine. Germline CDR1 SGHNT, CDR2 YYREEE (reference sequence). V was clipped by 0 bases and J by 0 bases, with 11 bases between them. The CDR3 has 16 amino acids. For this clone: Its target is not known.

Sequenced by immunoSEQ multiplex PCR; TCRdb stores in-frame clones only, minus some. The repertoire holds around 110,000 clones, with 70% to 90% as singletons. Study results and caveats: The donor cohort was predominantly white British with a female majority, and clonal diversity may have been underestimated. Breadth and depth of Spike-specific TCRs rose after two AZD1222 doses.

Sequencing used peripheral blood, obtained on day 0 of AZD1222 vaccination. The V and J genes are TRBV5-4 and TRBJ2-3, with D possibly being TRBD2 (6 bases). This TCR was sampled from an adult in good health. CDR3 region: CASSLEKRVSTDTQYF. CDR3 sequence (DNA): TGTGCCAGCAGCTTGGAAAAGCGGGTTAGCACAGATACGCAGTATTTT.